This T cell receptor beta chain is drawn from a study of blood T cells in healthy people across ages. This CDR3 has 15 amino acids. Germline CDR1 reads DFQATT; CDR2 reads SNEGSKA (reference sequence). V was clipped by 0 bases and J by 6 bases, with 15 bases between them. A sample-barcoded 5' primer and a J-beta primer mix were used in a second PCR of roughly 7 to 11 cycles. Carrying 12 random nucleotides, a template-switch adaptor labeled each individual cDNA molecule. TCRdb re-called the 5' RACE reads through MiXCR, storing one row per CDR3 protein. The repertoire consists of 1.5 million or so distinct CDR3 sequences, with less than 45% occurring once and the leading ten covering 4%.

The genes are TRBV20-1 and TRBJ2-1; tentative D call: TRBD2 (6 bases). This clonotype was sampled from a woman younger than 30 in good health. What was sequenced was blood. The CDR3 coding sequence is TGCAGTGCTAGAGATAATATCGGGAGACTCAATGAGCAGTTCTTC. Its translation: CSARDNIGRLNEQFF.